These T cell receptor beta chains were read from a single sample in a study of cytomegalovirus exposure and HLA in healthy donors. Assay used: immunoSEQ multiplex PCR; TCRdb lists only in-frame clones, some missing. The table includes some 190,000 clones, about 88% detected once. Source material: PBMCs. The source of these receptors is a woman younger than 35 in good health and CMV-seronegative. CDR3s include the opening cysteine and the closing phenylalanine or tryptophan. D genes are given only for firm matches. Clone size is shown for a subset of rows, as once, few, many or a class of expanded clone.

j_call clone_size d_call cdr3_length v_call cdr3_aa cdr3_nt
TRBJ2-1 few . 10 TRBV29-1 CSVPENEQFF TGCAGCGTACCGGAGAATGAGCAGTTCTTC
TRBJ1-4 . . 17 TRBV27 CASSLRRRGATNEKLFF TGTGCCAGCAGTTTAAGGCGCAGGGGAGCAACTAATGAAAAACTGTTTTTT
TRBJ2-7 . . 14 TRBV7-9 CASSLGGPSYEQYF TGTGCCAGCAGCCTAGGGGGGCCCTCTTACGAGCAGTACTTC
TRBJ2-2 . . 12 TRBV2 CASRLAIGELFF TGTGCCAGCAGGCTAGCAATCGGGGAGCTGTTTTTT
TRBJ2-7 . . 15 TRBV9 CASSVEGVGSYEQYF TGTGCCAGCAGCGTAGAGGGGGTAGGGTCCTACGAGCAGTACTTC
TRBJ2-2 few TRBD1 14 TRBV6-5 CASMWDSLTGELFF TGTGCCAGCATGTGGGACAGCCTCACCGGGGAGCTGTTTTTT
TRBJ1-2 once . 12 TRBV28 CASSLSGPSYTF TGTGCCAGCAGTTTATCAGGGCCCAGCTACACCTTC
TRBJ1-5 . TRBD1 15 TRBV28 CASSFWTGGNQPQHF TGTGCCAGCAGTTTTTGGACAGGGGGCAATCAGCCCCAGCATTTT
TRBJ1-2 . . 13 TRBV27 CASSGQQNYGYTF TGTGCCAGCAGTGGACAGCAAAACTATGGCTACACCTTC
TRBJ2-5 . TRBD1 14 TRBV7-9 CASSDGTGGETQYF TGTGCCAGCAGCGACGGGACAGGGGGAGAGACCCAGTACTTC
TRBJ1-2 . . 15 TRBV19 CASSIDRSPGDGYTF TGTGCCAGTAGTATAGATCGATCCCCGGGAGATGGCTACACCTTC
TRBJ2-2 . . 15 TRBV19 CASSMRARSGGELFF TGTGCCAGTAGTATGAGGGCCAGATCAGGCGGGGAGCTGTTTTTT
TRBJ1-2 . . 14 TRBV6-4 CASSDDAVSKGYTF TGTGCCAGCAGCGACGACGCGGTCTCTAAAGGCTACACCTTC
TRBJ1-1 . . 15 TRBV18 CASSLGQGMRTEAFF TGTGCCAGCTCCCTCGGCCAGGGGATGCGGACTGAAGCTTTCTTT
TRBJ2-7 . . 15 TRBV28 CASSPRLSEAYEQYF TGTGCCAGCAGCCCCCGTCTCAGCGAGGCCTACGAGCAGTACTTC
TRBJ1-2 . . 13 TRBV5-6 CASSFSDWEGYTF TGTGCCAGCAGCTTTTCGGACTGGGAGGGCTACACCTTC
TRBJ1-4 . . 14 TRBV7-2 CASSSTLGRAKLFF TGTGCCAGCAGCTCCACACTAGGGAGGGCAAAACTGTTTTTT
TRBJ2-2 once . 15 TRBV4-3 CASSQDLTGDGELFF TGCGCCAGCAGCCAAGATTTAACGGGGGACGGGGAGCTGTTTTTT
TRBJ2-1 few TRBD2 15 TRBV7-9 CASSPGLASYNEQFF TGTGCCAGCAGCCCGGGACTAGCCTCCTACAATGAGCAGTTCTTC
TRBJ2-7 . TRBD2 16 TRBV12-5 CASAQTSGRYPYEQYF TGTGCTAGTGCCCAGACTAGCGGGAGATACCCCTACGAGCAGTACTTC
TRBJ2-1 . TRBD1 15 TRBV18 CASSPFLDRNNEQFF TGTGCCAGCTCACCATTCCTGGACAGGAACAATGAGCAGTTCTTC
TRBJ2-5 . TRBD1 15 TRBV5-4 CASSSQTGVKETQYF TGTGCCAGCAGCTCTCAGACAGGGGTCAAAGAGACCCAGTACTTC
TRBJ1-1 . TRBD1 16 TRBV6-5 CASSYSGTVKNTEAFF TGTGCCAGCAGTTATTCTGGGACAGTAAAGAACACTGAAGCTTTCTTT
TRBJ1-5 once . 15 TRBV6-1 CASSELTGSNQPQHF TGTGCCAGCAGTGAACTTACAGGGAGCAATCAGCCCCAGCATTTT
TRBJ2-1 once TRBD1 12 TRBV7-9 CASSKQGNEQFF TGTGCCAGCAGCAAACAGGGGAATGAGCAGTTCTTC
TRBJ2-7 . TRBD2 14 TRBV4-1 CASSPRDYAYEQYF TGCGCCAGCAGCCCCCGGGACTACGCCTACGAGCAGTACTTC
TRBJ1-1 . TRBD1 14 TRBV5-4 CASRHRQGNTEAFF TGTGCCAGCAGGCACCGACAGGGTAACACTGAAGCTTTCTTT
TRBJ2-3 . TRBD1 14 TRBV5-1 CASSAGTGYDTQYF TGCGCCAGCAGCGCAGGGACAGGGTACGATACGCAGTATTTT
TRBJ2-3 . TRBD2 14 TRBV7-3 CASSSSSGADTQYF TGTGCCAGCAGCTCCTCTAGCGGCGCAGATACGCAGTATTTT
TRBJ1-2 . . 15 TRBV5-1 CASSLGGTSNYGYTF TGCGCCAGCAGCTTGGGAGGAACCTCTAACTATGGCTACACCTTC
TRBJ2-1 . . 15 TRBV5-1 CASSFGTTRNNEQFF TGCGCCAGCAGCTTTGGGACAACAAGAAACAATGAGCAGTTCTTC
TRBJ2-3 . . 15 TRBV1 CTSGGLAESTDTQYF TGCACCAGCGGGGGACTAGCGGAGAGCACAGATACGCAGTATTTT
TRBJ2-7 . . 16 TRBV11-2 CASSLDLQGLLYEQYF TGTGCCAGCAGCTTAGATCTACAGGGTCTTCTCTACGAGCAGTACTTC
TRBJ1-6 . . 13 TRBV10-2 CASAGSYNSPLHF TGCGCCAGCGCGGGCTCCTATAATTCACCCCTCCACTTT
TRBJ2-2 . TRBD2 15 TRBV6-4 CASSETSDGTGELFF TGTGCCAGCAGTGAAACTAGCGATGGCACCGGGGAGCTGTTTTTT
TRBJ1-1 . . 15 TRBV25-1 CASSELLGGNTEAFF TGTGCCAGCAGTGAATTACTGGGAGGGAACACTGAAGCTTTCTTT
TRBJ2-4 . TRBD2 16 TRBV11-2 CASSLPRAGARDIQYF TGTGCCAGCAGCCTACCCCGAGCGGGGGCGCGGGACATTCAGTACTTC
TRBJ1-1 . TRBD1 15 TRBV5-1 CASSPGQVGRTEAFF TGCGCCAGCAGCCCCGGACAGGTCGGGCGGACTGAAGCTTTCTTT
TRBJ2-7 . TRBD1 16 TRBV7-9 CASSPSYDRGHYEQYF TGTGCCAGCAGCCCTAGCTACGACAGGGGGCACTACGAGCAGTACTTC
TRBJ1-6 few . 16 TRBV4-2 CASSQEGAGDNSPLHF TGTGCCAGCAGCCAAGAGGGTGCAGGGGATAATTCACCCCTCCACTTT
TRBJ2-3 . TRBD1 16 TRBV7-2 CASSLNRGRWTDTQYF TGTGCCAGCAGCTTAAACAGGGGGCGATGGACAGATACGCAGTATTTT
TRBJ1-5 few TRBD1 13 TRBV2 CASRDRSNQPQHF TGTGCCAGCAGGGACAGGAGCAATCAGCCCCAGCATTTT
TRBJ2-7 . TRBD1 15 TRBV6-5 CASSYWDRGTYEQYF TGTGCCAGCAGTTACTGGGACAGGGGAACATACGAGCAGTACTTC
TRBJ1-4 . TRBD1 16 TRBV19 CASSSPGTGSNEKLFF TGTGCCAGTAGTTCACCCGGGACAGGGAGTAATGAAAAACTGTTTTTT
TRBJ1-1 . . 14 TRBV7-6 CASSLGGHYAEAFF TGTGCCAGCAGCTTAGGGGGCCACTACGCGGAAGCTTTCTTT
TRBJ2-7 . . 17 TRBV11-2 CASSLVRVGGSPYEQYF TGTGCCAGCAGCTTAGTCAGGGTGGGGGGTAGCCCCTACGAGCAGTACTTC
TRBJ1-1 . . 14 TRBV19 CASTSPWRPNEAFF TGTGCCAGTACCAGTCCATGGCGGCCTAATGAAGCTTTCTTT
TRBJ2-7 . . 11 TRBV5-6 CASSWRNEQYF TGTGCCAGCAGCTGGAGGAACGAGCAGTACTTC
TRBJ2-6 . TRBD1 17 TRBV13 CASSYPTGAPGANVLTF TGTGCCAGCAGCTATCCGACAGGGGCTCCTGGGGCCAACGTCCTGACTTTC
TRBJ1-1 . . 13 TRBV6-5 CASSVKPWTEAFF TGTGCCAGCAGTGTAAAGCCTTGGACTGAAGCTTTCTTT
TRBJ2-3 . . 14 TRBV30 CAWSRGGGTDTQYF TGTGCCTGGAGTAGGGGCGGGGGCACAGATACGCAGTATTTT
TRBJ2-1 . TRBD1 15 TRBV10-1 CASSDGQGYYNEQFF TGCGCCAGCAGCGACGGACAGGGATATTACAATGAGCAGTTCTTC
TRBJ2-7 . . 16 TRBV11-2 CASSPRHGTPAYEQYF TGTGCCAGCAGCCCCCGCCACGGGACACCTGCCTACGAGCAGTACTTC
TRBJ2-7 . . 14 TRBV5-1 CASSLGQYLIEQYF TGCGCCAGCAGCTTGGGGCAGTACCTGATCGAGCAGTACTTC
TRBJ1-1 . TRBD1 15 TRBV7-2 CASTLSQGASTEAFF TGTGCCAGCACATTAAGCCAGGGGGCAAGCACTGAAGCTTTCTTT